Listed below are T cell receptor beta chains from one sample, sequenced in a study of identical twins. TCRdb reprocessed the 5' RACE reads via MiXCR and lists one record per CDR3 protein. The sample includes hundreds of thousands of distinct CDR3 sequences, 15% to 20% of them seen just once. The data were also submitted as part of a second study, on T cells expressing NK-cell markers.

Specimen: PBMCs. The receptors shown here come from a woman between 18 and 29 years old in good health. The CDR3 runs from the conserved cysteine through the conserved F or W.

j_call,v_call,cdr3_aa
TRBJ1-2,TRBV12-3/TRBV12-4,CASSLASTGPGGYTF
TRBJ1-6,TRBV20-1,CSASFGARDSPLHF
TRBJ2-1,TRBV5-1,CASSLPSVVGASINEQFF
TRBJ2-1,TRBV25-1,CAGSTGYEQFF
TRBJ1-1,TRBV19,CASSRDRGPEAFF
TRBJ2-5,TRBV5-1,CASSWQGDQETQYF
TRBJ2-7,TRBV18,CASSPGTSGRVEQYF
TRBJ2-2,TRBV10-3,CATRREGVAGELFF
TRBJ1-2,TRBV9,CASNRQGASGYTF
TRBJ2-5,TRBV7-9,CASSLEGEETQYF
TRBJ2-7,TRBV6-1,CASGSRQRRYEQYF
TRBJ2-5,TRBV20-1,CSASKQEAETQYF
TRBJ1-6,TRBV12-3/TRBV12-4,CASTSDSLKDSPLHF
TRBJ2-3,TRBV10-3,CAISETGSTDTQYF
TRBJ1-2,TRBV4-3,CASSRTGQTNYGYTF